These T cell receptor beta chains were read from a single sample in a study of blood T cells in healthy people across ages. A single record per CDR3 protein comes from TCRdb applying MiXCR to the 5' RACE reads. Here the sample spans some 850,000 distinct CDR3 sequences, 20% to 30% being singletons. These data also formed part of another study, on T cells of mothers and their children.

The sample taken for sequencing was blood. The source is a boy aged 10-17 years in good health. Each CDR3 is given with its conserved first and last residue. The D gene is left open where the match is weak. Part of the rows lack a size; the others show once, few, many or a class for expanded clones.

d_call	v_call	j_call	clone_size	cdr3_aa	cdr3_nt
TRBD2	TRBV7-2	TRBJ2-5	-	CASSLAIVSGGRETQYF	TGTGCCAGCAGCTTAGCCATTGTTAGCGGGGGTCGAGAGACCCAGTACTTC
-	TRBV9	TRBJ1-5	-	CASSVGDTHQPQHF	TGTGCCAGCAGCGTAGGGGACACCCATCAGCCCCAGCATTTT
-	TRBV20-1	TRBJ2-7	few	CSARDKGGYEQYF	TGCAGTGCTAGAGATAAAGGGGGCTACGAGCAGTACTTC
-	TRBV20-1	TRBJ1-6	few	CSARLTSNSPLHF	TGCAGTGCTAGGCTGACTTCCAATTCACCCCTCCACTTT
TRBD1	TRBV2	TRBJ2-1	few	CASRAGTGSYNEQFF	TGTGCCAGCAGGGCCGGGACAGGGTCCTACAATGAGCAGTTCTTC
-	TRBV28	TRBJ2-5	-	CASSSQYQETQYF	TGTGCCAGCAGTTCCCAGTATCAAGAGACCCAGTACTTC
-	TRBV5-1	TRBJ1-2	-	CASSLGGGRNYGYTF	TGCGCCAGCAGCTTGGGCGGTGGACGCAACTATGGCTACACCTTC
TRBD1	TRBV29-1	TRBJ2-7	-	CSVEGDRGKPYEQYF	TGCAGCGTGGAAGGGGACAGGGGAAAGCCCTACGAGCAGTACTTC
TRBD2	TRBV19	TRBJ2-1	few	CASRGGAYNEQFF	TGTGCCAGTAGGGGGGGGGCCTACAATGAGCAGTTCTTC
-	TRBV4-1	TRBJ1-1	-	CASSQGLSTNTEAFF	TGCGCCAGCAGCCAAGGGTTAAGTACGAACACTGAAGCTTTCTTT
TRBD1	TRBV20-1	TRBJ2-1	-	CSASPLTGSLNEQFF	TGCAGTGCTAGTCCCCTGACAGGGTCGCTCAATGAGCAGTTCTTC
-	TRBV6-1	TRBJ1-2	-	CASSASGFPVGDTF	TGTGCCAGCAGTGCTTCAGGGTTTCCGGTTGGAGACACCTTC
-	TRBV6-5	TRBJ2-4	few	CASTDTYIQYF	TGTGCCAGCACGGATACGTACATTCAGTACTTC
-	TRBV2	TRBJ2-3	-	CASSAFRTDTQYF	TGTGCCAGCAGTGCCTTTCGGACCGATACGCAGTATTTT
TRBD1	TRBV6-5	TRBJ2-2	-	CASSTGVTGELFF	TGTGCCAGCAGCACAGGGGTCACCGGGGAGCTGTTTTTT
-	TRBV9	TRBJ1-2	-	CASSVEIGMGYTF	TGTGCCAGCAGCGTAGAGATAGGGATGGGCTACACCTTC
-	TRBV11-2	TRBJ1-3	few	CASSLFGGRSSGNTIYF	TGTGCCAGCAGCTTATTCGGCGGACGCAGCTCTGGAAACACCATATATTTT
-	TRBV9	TRBJ2-1	few	CASSPLGTAENEQFF	TGTGCCAGCAGCCCCCTCGGGACCGCGGAAAATGAGCAGTTCTTC
-	TRBV10-3	TRBJ2-5	few	CAISARGTQYF	TGTGCCATCAGTGCAAGGGGGACCCAGTACTTC
-	TRBV5-1	TRBJ1-3	few	CASSLGGSSSGNTIYF	TGCGCCAGCAGCCTCGGTGGGAGTAGCTCTGGAAACACCATATATTTT
TRBD1	TRBV10-3	TRBJ2-7	few	CAISEQADRGTYEQYF	TGTGCCATCAGTGAGCAGGCGGACAGGGGAACCTACGAGCAGTACTTC
TRBD1	TRBV13	TRBJ1-2	few	CASSFDRGEGYTF	TGTGCCAGCAGCTTCGACAGGGGGGAAGGCTACACCTTC